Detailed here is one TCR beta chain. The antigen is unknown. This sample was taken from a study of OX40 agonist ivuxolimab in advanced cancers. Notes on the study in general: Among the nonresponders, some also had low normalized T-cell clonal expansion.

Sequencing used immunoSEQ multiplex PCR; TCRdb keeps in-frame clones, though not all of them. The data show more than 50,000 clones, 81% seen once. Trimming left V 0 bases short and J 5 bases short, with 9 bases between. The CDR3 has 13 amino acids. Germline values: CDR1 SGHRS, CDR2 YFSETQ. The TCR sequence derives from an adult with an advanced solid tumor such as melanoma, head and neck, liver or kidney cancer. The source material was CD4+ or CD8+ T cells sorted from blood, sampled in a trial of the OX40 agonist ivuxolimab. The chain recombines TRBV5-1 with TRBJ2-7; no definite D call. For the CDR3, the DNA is TGCGCCAGCAGCTTGGGGTTCCGTAACGAGCAGTACTTC. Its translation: CASSLGFRNEQYF.